These 24 T cell receptor beta chains were sequenced from one sample in a study of cytomegalovirus exposure and HLA in healthy donors. Sequencing was performed with immunoSEQ multiplex PCR; in TCRdb, only in-frame clones are kept and a portion is missing. Of roughly 240,000 clones listed, around nine tenths were seen once; the top ten hold about 3%. Sequenced sample: PBMCs. These receptors were taken from a man aged 18 to 30 in good health and CMV-seronegative.

This chain joins TRBV5-1 and TRBJ1-1; weak D call: TRBD1 (6 bases). The CDR3 covers 14 residues. The germline CDR1 and CDR2 sequences are SGHRS and YFSETQ. V was cut by 5 bases and J by 4 bases, with 15 bases left in between. This CDR3 is CASSSDSTFTEAFF. CDR3 nucleotide sequence: TGCGCCAGCAGTTCGGACAGTACCTTCACTGAAGCTTTCTTT. Full variable domain (remainder filled in from reference TRBV5-1 and TRBJ1-1): KAGVTQTPRYLIKTRGQQVTLSCSPISGHRSVSWYQQTPGQGLQFLFEYFSETQRNKGNFPGRFSGRQFSNSRSEMNVSTLELGDSALYLCASSSDSTFTEAFFGQGTRLTVV.

V and J are TRBV5-4 and TRBJ1-3; 8 bases fit TRBD1. V shed 4 bases and J 4 bases; nucleotides not matched to a gene: 7. Germline V gene data show CDR1 as SGHNT and CDR2 as YYREEE (reference sequence). CDR3 size: 15 residues. CDR3 DNA sequence: TGTGCCAGCAGCCAGGGACAGGTCGGCGGAAACACCATATATTTT. Translation: CASSQGQVGGNTIYF. Full variable domain (outside the CDR3, taken from reference TRBV5-4 and TRBJ1-3): ETGVTQSPTHLIKTRGQQVTLRCSSQSGHNTVSWYQQALGQGPQFIFQYYREEENGRGNFPPRFSGLQFPNYSSELNVNALELDDSALYLCASSQGQVGGNTIYFGEGSWLTVV.

V gene TRBV4-2 combines with J gene TRBJ2-7; no reliable D call. CDR3 size: 13 residues. Between the trimmed V and J ends, which lost 0 bases and 2 bases, there was a span of 5 bases. Germline values: CDR1 LGHNA, CDR2 YNFKEQ. CDR3 sequence: CASSQESAYEQYF. The CDR3 bases are TGTGCCAGCAGCCAAGAGTCAGCCTACGAGCAGTACTTC.

This rearrangement joins TRBV7-9 to TRBJ2-5; 9 nucleotides align to TRBD2. The CDR3 totals 16 residues. V dropped 5 bases and J dropped 5; count of bases not matched to a gene: 12. Germline assignment: CDR1 SEHNR and CDR2 FQNEAQ (reference sequence). The CDR3 here is CASSQEASGGRETQYF. The CDR3 nucleotides read TGTGCCAGCAGCCAGGAGGCGAGCGGGGGGCGGGAGACCCAGTACTTC. Complete variable domain (other parts from reference TRBV7-9 and TRBJ2-5): DTGVSQNPRHKITKRGQNVTFRCDPISEHNRLYWYRQTLGQGPEFLTYFQNEAQLEKSRLLSDRFSAERPKGSFSTLEIQRTEQGDSAMYLCASSQEASGGRETQYFGPGTRLLVL.

V gene TRBV5-4 combines with J gene TRBJ2-3, with TRBD2 identical over 7 bases. V was pared by 1 base and J by 5 bases, with 10 bases of the junction left unmatched. Germline CDR1 reads SGHNT; CDR2 reads YYREEE (reference sequence). The CDR3 runs to 16 residues. The CDR3 DNA reads as TGTGCCAGCAGCTTGTATCCAGCGGGGTCGGGAGATACGCAGTATTTT. Protein product: CASSLYPAGSGDTQYF.

The chain uses TRBV15 and TRBJ1-2; 7 bases are shared with TRBD1. CDR1 and CDR2 from the germline V gene are LNHNV and YYDKDF (reference sequence). V lost 3 bases, J lost 0 bases, and 4 bases stayed unmatched. This CDR3 has 15 residues. This CDR3 reads CATSRWDSSNYGYTF. The CDR3 nucleotides are TGTGCCACCAGCAGGTGGGACAGCTCTAACTATGGCTACACCTTC.

This clone was counted a single time. V is TRBV2 and J is TRBJ1-5; D gene unclear. The length of the CDR3 is 14 residues. Trimming stripped 3 bases from V and 3 bases from J, with 9 bases between. The germline CDR1 and CDR2 sequences are SNHLY and FYNNEI. DNA for the CDR3: TGTGCCAGCAGTGATTTAGAAGTCAATCAGCCCCAGCATTTT. Protein: CASSDLEVNQPQHF.

V usage is TRBV7-2 and J usage is TRBJ2-7; weak D call: TRBD1 (6 bases). Deletions cut 5 bases from V and 3 bases from J, with 14 bases between. The CDR3 runs 14 residues. Germline V gene sequence: CDR1 SGHTA, CDR2 FQGNSA. CDR3 DNA sequence: TGTGCCAGCAGCCCCACCGGGACAAACTACGAGCAGTACTTC. It encodes CASSPTGTNYEQYF. Full variable domain (rest looked up from reference TRBV7-2 and TRBJ2-7): GAGVSQSPSNKVTEKGKDVELRCDPISGHTALYWYRQSLGQGLEFLIYFQGNSAPDKSGLPSDRFSAERTGGSVSTLTIQRTQQEDSAVYLCASSPTGTNYEQYFGPGTRLTVT.

The chain carries TRBV7-9 and TRBJ2-2; D unclear. Germline CDR1 is SEHNR and CDR2 is FQNEAQ (reference sequence). This CDR3 is built from 13 residues. Trimming took off 4 bases at V and 4 bases at J, with 7 bases between the two ends. The CDR3, as DNA: TGTGCCAGCAGCTATAGTATCACCGGGGAGCTGTTTTTT. It yields the protein CASSYSITGELFF.

The rearrangement uses TRBV9 and TRBJ1-2; TRBD1 matches 7 bases. Germline CDR1 is SGDLS and CDR2 is YYNGEE. The V segment lost 4 bases and the J segment 6 bases; nucleotides outside the gene matches: 12. The CDR3 runs to 15 residues. The CDR3 reads CASSPPGGGDHGYTF. CDR3 in DNA: TGTGCCAGCAGCCCTCCGGGAGGGGGCGACCATGGCTACACCTTC.

The rearrangement joins TRBV9 to TRBJ2-3; 12 nucleotides line up with TRBD2. Losses at the gene ends were 4 bases for V and 4 bases for J; bases not matched to a gene: 10. Germline V gives CDR1 SGDLS, CDR2 YYNGEE. The CDR3 has 17 amino acids. The CDR3 reads CASSSPLAGGPADTQYF. In DNA, the CDR3 is TGTGCCAGCAGCTCCCCTCTAGCGGGGGGGCCCGCAGATACGCAGTATTTT.

The chain is built from TRBV5-4 and TRBJ2-3; 8 positions match TRBD1. This CDR3 spans 14 amino acids. Germline assignment: CDR1 SGHNT and CDR2 YYREEE (reference sequence). Losses at the gene ends were 4 bases for V and 5 bases for J; bases not matched to a gene: 6. Written as DNA, the CDR3 is TGTGCCAGCAGCCCGGACAGGGCCAAAGATACGCAGTATTTT. Translating it yields CASSPDRAKDTQYF.

The V gene is TRBV5-4, the J gene TRBJ1-3; tentative D call: TRBD1 (6 bases). The ends were cut back, 7 bases at V and 2 bases at J, with 16 bases in the middle. This CDR3 region has 15 residues. The germline V gene has CDR1 SGHNT and CDR2 YYREEE (reference sequence). CDR3 in DNA: TGTGCCAGCTTCGACGGGGGGCGGCCTGGAAACACCATATATTTT. Residues: CASFDGGRPGNTIYF.

V gene TRBV27 combines with J gene TRBJ1-1, with D tentatively TRBD1 (5 bases). Deletions cut 4 bases from V and 3 bases from J, with 12 bases between. Germline-derived CDR1 and CDR2 are MNHEY and SMNVEV (reference sequence). This CDR3 comprises 14 residues. The CDR3 coding sequence is TGTGCCAGCAGTTACTCAGGGCCGGACACTGAAGCTTTCTTT. It translates to CASSYSGPDTEAFF.

This clone was counted a few times. This chain uses TRBV2 with TRBJ1-4; no clear D. The CDR3 contains 13 residues. Germline CDR1 is SNHLY and CDR2 is FYNNEI. Trimming took off 6 bases at V and 2 bases at J, with 7 bases between the two ends. This chain's CDR3 is CASRGGTNEKLFF. In nucleotides, the CDR3 is TGTGCCAGCAGGGGCGGGACTAATGAAAAACTGTTTTTT.

The V and J genes are TRBV27 and TRBJ2-3; 12 bases are a match to TRBD2. The CDR3 covers 17 residues. The V segment lost 5 bases and the J segment 2 bases; nucleotides outside the gene matches: 8. Germline V CDR1 and CDR2: MNHEY, SMNVEV (reference sequence). CDR3 sequence: CASSLTWTSGITDTQYF. The CDR3, as DNA: TGTGCCAGCAGTCTCACCTGGACTAGCGGGATCACAGATACGCAGTATTTT.

This sequence joins TRBV5-1 and TRBJ2-7, with a possible D match to TRBD1 (5 bases). Germline-derived CDR1 and CDR2 are SGHRS and YFSETQ. V lost 8 bases, J lost 2 bases, and 14 bases lay in between. CDR3 length equals 13 residues. DNA for the CDR3: TGCGCCAGTGGTCCCTCAGGGCCCTACGAGCAGTACTTC. Amino acid sequence: CASGPSGPYEQYF.

V gene TRBV5-1 combines with J gene TRBJ1-1, with D perhaps TRBD1 (6 bases). CDR3 size: 13 residues. Germline values: CDR1 SGHRS, CDR2 YFSETQ. V lost 6 bases, J lost 4 bases, and 13 bases lay in between. The CDR3 sequence is CASTTQGSTEAFF. The DNA for the CDR3 is TGCGCCAGCACCACACAGGGATCCACTGAAGCTTTCTTT. The full variable domain, completed using reference TRBV5-1 and TRBJ1-1, is KAGVTQTPRYLIKTRGQQVTLSCSPISGHRSVSWYQQTPGQGLQFLFEYFSETQRNKGNFPGRFSGRQFSNSRSEMNVSTLELGDSALYLCASTTQGSTEAFFGQGTRLTVV.

The V and J genes are TRBV5-4 and TRBJ1-2; D is ambiguous. The CDR3 runs 15 residues. Between the trimmed V and J ends, which lost 0 bases and 4 bases, there was a span of 13 bases. Germline V gene sequence: CDR1 SGHNT, CDR2 YYREEE (reference sequence). CDR3 region: CASSLAGRVLYGYTF. The CDR3 coding sequence is TGTGCCAGCAGCTTGGCCGGGAGGGTCCTCTATGGCTACACCTTC.

The J gene is TRBJ1-5, the V gene TRBV28; TRBD1 matches at 8 bases. Looked up from germline, CDR1 is MDHEN and CDR2 is SYDVKM. The CDR3 length is 18 residues. V was pared by 4 bases and J by 2 bases, with 13 bases of the junction left unmatched. Here the CDR3 reads CASSSSSGGARGNQPQHF. The DNA for the CDR3 is TGTGCCAGCAGTTCCTCCTCAGGGGGCGCCAGGGGCAATCAGCCCCAGCATTTT.

The gene calls are TRBV6-5 and TRBJ2-7; tentative D call: TRBD2 (5 bases). Deletions cut 2 bases from V and 4 bases from J, with 12 bases between. This CDR3 contains 14 residues. CDR1 and CDR2 (germline): MNHEY, SVGAGI. CDR3 residues: CASSYLPPGYEQYF. CDR3 coding DNA: TGTGCCAGCAGTTACCTCCCACCGGGGTACGAGCAGTACTTC.

The CDR3 loop is CASSPGGGATDTQYF. The DNA of the CDR3 is TGCGCCAGCAGCCCTGGCGGGGGGGCCACAGATACGCAGTATTTT. The genes are TRBV4-3 and TRBJ2-3; 9 positions match TRBD2. Per the germline V gene, CDR1 is LGHNA and CDR2 is YSLEER. The CDR3 is 15 amino acids. Unmatched junction bases numbered 4, after V lost 4 bases and J lost 2 bases.

The chain employs TRBV30 and TRBJ2-7, with TRBD2 matching 10 bases. The CDR3 runs to 14 residues. Germline CDR1 and CDR2: GTSNPN and SVGIG (reference sequence). V shed 2 bases, J shed 4 bases, and the junction held 5 bases outside the gene matches. The DNA for the CDR3 is TGTGCCTGGAGTAAAGCGGGGGGGAAGTACGAGCAGTACTTC. Translated, it gives CAWSKAGGKYEQYF. Complete variable domain (other parts from reference TRBV30 and TRBJ2-7): SQTIHQWPATLVQPVGSPLSLECTVEGTSNPNLYWYRQAAGRGLQLLFYSVGIGQISSEVPQNLSASRPQDRQFILSSKKLLLSDSGFYLCAWSKAGGKYEQYFGPGTRLTVT.

The J gene is TRBJ1-4, the V gene TRBV27; the match to TRBD1 covers 7 bases. The CDR3 sequence is 15 residues long. Trimming at V came to 2 bases and at J to 4 bases, leaving 4 bases not matched to a gene. Per the germline V gene, CDR1 is MNHEY and CDR2 is SMNVEV (reference sequence). The CDR3 DNA reads as TGTGCCAGCAGTTTAAGGGGGCAAGGTAATGAAAAACTGTTTTTT. Amino acids: CASSLRGQGNEKLFF.